The source of this T cell receptor beta chain is a study of blood T cell repertoires in COVID-19. Turning to the study itself: Samples of COVID-19 (acute and convalescent) were obtained from the United States, Italy and Spain.

The V end was cut by 0 bases, the J end by 7 bases, with 10 bases between. CDR1 SGHTA and CDR2 FQGNSA come from the germline V gene. The CDR3 sequence is 14 residues long. In the original processing: Estimated nucleated cell counts came from reference gene primer amplification. Measured with immunoSEQ multiplex PCR; TCRdb has only the in-frame clones, and not every one. D and trimming come from the DNA, and the V and J calls and clone size come from that table. The table includes 150,000 to 200,000 clones, around four fifths detected once. This clonotype originated in an elderly woman with acute or convalescent COVID-19. The rearrangement uses TRBV7-2 and TRBJ2-1, with D hard to call. Sequenced sample: peripheral blood. The CDR3 spells CASSLAAARNEQFF. DNA for the CDR3: TGTGCCAGCAGCTTAGCTGCAGCGAGGAATGAGCAGTTCTTC. The full variable domain, with the rest looked up from reference TRBV7-2 and TRBJ2-1, is GAGVSQSPSNKVTEKGKDVELRCDPISGHTALYWYRQSLGQGLEFLIYFQGNSAPDKSGLPSDRFSAERTGGSVSTLTIQRTQQEDSAVYLCASSLAAARNEQFFGPGTRLTVL.